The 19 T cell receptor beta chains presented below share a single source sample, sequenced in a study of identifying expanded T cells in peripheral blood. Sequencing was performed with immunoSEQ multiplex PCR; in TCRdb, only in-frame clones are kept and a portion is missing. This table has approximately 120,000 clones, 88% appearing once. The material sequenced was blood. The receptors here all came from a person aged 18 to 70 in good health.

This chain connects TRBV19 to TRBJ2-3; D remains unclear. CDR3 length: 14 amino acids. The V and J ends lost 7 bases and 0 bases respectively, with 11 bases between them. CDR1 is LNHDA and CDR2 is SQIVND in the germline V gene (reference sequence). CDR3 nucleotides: TGTGCCAGTACCGGGTTAAAAAGCACAGATACGCAGTATTTT. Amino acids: CASTGLKSTDTQYF. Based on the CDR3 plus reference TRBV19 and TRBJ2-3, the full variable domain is DGGITQSPKYLFRKEGQNVTLSCEQNLNHDAMYWYRQDPGQGLRLIYYSQIVNDFQKGDIAEGYSVSREKKESFPLTVTSAQKNPTAFYLCASTGLKSTDTQYFGPGTRLTVL.

The CDR3 loop is CASFPAGYNEQFF. In DNA form, the CDR3 reads TGTGCCAGCTTCCCAGCGGGGTACAATGAGCAGTTCTTC. V gene TRBV6-5 combines with J gene TRBJ2-1; 7 positions match TRBD2. Germline V CDR1 and CDR2: MNHEY, SVGAGI. V lost 8 bases, J lost 4 bases, and 5 bases stayed unmatched. CDR3 size: 13 residues.

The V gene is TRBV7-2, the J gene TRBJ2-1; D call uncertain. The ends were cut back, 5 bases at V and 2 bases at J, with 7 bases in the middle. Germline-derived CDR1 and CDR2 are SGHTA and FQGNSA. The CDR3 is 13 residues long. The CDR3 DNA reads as TGTGCCAGCAGCCCGGCCGCCTACAATGAGCAGTTCTTC. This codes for CASSPAAYNEQFF.

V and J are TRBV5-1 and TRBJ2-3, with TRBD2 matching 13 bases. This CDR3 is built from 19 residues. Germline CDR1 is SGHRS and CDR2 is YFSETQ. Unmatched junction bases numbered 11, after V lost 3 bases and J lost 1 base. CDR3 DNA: TGCGCCAGCAGCTCCGCCGGGACTAGCGGGATGTCGGGCACAGATACGCAGTATTTT. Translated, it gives CASSSAGTSGMSGTDTQYF.

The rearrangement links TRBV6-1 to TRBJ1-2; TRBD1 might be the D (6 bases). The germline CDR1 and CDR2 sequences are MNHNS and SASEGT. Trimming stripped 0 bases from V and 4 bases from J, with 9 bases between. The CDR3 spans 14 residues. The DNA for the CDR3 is TGTGCCAGCAGTGAAGCACAGGGTACCTATGGCTACACCTTC. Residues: CASSEAQGTYGYTF.

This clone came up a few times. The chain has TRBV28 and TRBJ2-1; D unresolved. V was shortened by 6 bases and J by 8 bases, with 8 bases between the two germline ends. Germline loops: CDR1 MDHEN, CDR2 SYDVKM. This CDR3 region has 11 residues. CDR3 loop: CASSPWDEQFF. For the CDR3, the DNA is TGTGCCAGCAGCCCCTGGGATGAGCAGTTCTTC.

The CDR3 loop reads CASSFIGGGQDTQYF. The CDR3 DNA sequence: TGTGCCAGCAGCTTTATTGGCGGGGGCCAAGATACGCAGTATTTT. The chain is built from TRBV7-2 and TRBJ2-3, with D possibly being TRBD2 (7 bases). V was cut by 3 bases and J by 5 bases, with 15 bases left in between. The CDR3 length is 15 residues. The germline CDR1 and CDR2 sequences are SGHTA and FQGNSA.

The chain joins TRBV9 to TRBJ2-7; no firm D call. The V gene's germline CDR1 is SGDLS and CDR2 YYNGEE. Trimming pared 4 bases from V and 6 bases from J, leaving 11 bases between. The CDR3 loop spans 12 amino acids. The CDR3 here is CASSPRAGEQYF. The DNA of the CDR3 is TGTGCCAGCAGCCCCCGGGCCGGCGAGCAGTACTTC.

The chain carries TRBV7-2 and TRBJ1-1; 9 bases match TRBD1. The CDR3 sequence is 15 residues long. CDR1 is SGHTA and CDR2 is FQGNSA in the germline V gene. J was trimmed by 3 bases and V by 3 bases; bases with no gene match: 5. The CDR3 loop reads CASSFRDRAYTEAFF. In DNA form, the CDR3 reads TGTGCCAGCAGCTTCCGGGACAGGGCTTACACTGAAGCTTTCTTT.

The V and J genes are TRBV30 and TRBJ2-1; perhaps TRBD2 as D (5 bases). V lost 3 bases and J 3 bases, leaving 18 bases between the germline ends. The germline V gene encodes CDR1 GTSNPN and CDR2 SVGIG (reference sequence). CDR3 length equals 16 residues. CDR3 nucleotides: TGTGCCTGGAGCGTTCTCAGCAGGAGGTACTACAATGAGCAGTTCTTC. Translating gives CAWSVLSRRYYNEQFF. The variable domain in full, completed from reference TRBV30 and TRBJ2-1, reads SQTIHQWPATLVQPVGSPLSLECTVEGTSNPNLYWYRQAAGRGLQLLFYSVGIGQISSEVPQNLSASRPQDRQFILSSKKLLLSDSGFYLCAWSVLSRRYYNEQFFGPGTRLTVL.

CDR3 in DNA: TGTGCCAGCATGGCGGGGCTTATCCTCAATGAGCAGTTCTTC. Protein product: CASMAGLILNEQFF. The chain joins TRBV2 to TRBJ2-1; the D gene is possibly TRBD2 (6 bases). V was pared by 7 bases and J by 6 bases, with 16 bases between. CDR3 size: 14 residues. Germline CDR1 and CDR2: SNHLY and FYNNEI.

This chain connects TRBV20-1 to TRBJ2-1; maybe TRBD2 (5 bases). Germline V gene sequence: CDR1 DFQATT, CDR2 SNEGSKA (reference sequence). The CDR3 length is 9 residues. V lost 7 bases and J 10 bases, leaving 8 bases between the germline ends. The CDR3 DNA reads TGCAGTGGCGGGCGCGAGCAGTTCTTC. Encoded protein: CSGGREQFF.

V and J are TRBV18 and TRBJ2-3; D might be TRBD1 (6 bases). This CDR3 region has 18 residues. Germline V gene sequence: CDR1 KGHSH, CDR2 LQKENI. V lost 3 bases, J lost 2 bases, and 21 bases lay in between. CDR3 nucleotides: TGTGCCAGCTCACCTCTTAGACAGGCGGAGCTTATCACAGATACGCAGTATTTT. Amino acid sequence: CASSPLRQAELITDTQYF.

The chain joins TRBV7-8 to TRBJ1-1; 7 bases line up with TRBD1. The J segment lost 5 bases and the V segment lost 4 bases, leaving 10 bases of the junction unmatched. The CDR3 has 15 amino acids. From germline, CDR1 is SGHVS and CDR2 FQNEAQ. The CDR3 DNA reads TGTGCCAGCAGCTACGGTATCTCAGGGGGAACTGAAGCTTTCTTT. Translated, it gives CASSYGISGGTEAFF.

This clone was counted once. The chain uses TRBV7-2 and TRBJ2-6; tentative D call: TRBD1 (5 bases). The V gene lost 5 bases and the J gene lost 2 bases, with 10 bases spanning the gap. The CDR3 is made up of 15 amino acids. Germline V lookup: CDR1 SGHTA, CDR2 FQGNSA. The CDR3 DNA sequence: TGTGCCAGCAGCCGTACAGGTGCTGGGGCCAACGTCCTGACTTTC. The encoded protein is CASSRTGAGANVLTF. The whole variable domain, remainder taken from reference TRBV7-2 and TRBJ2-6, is GAGVSQSPSNKVTEKGKDVELRCDPISGHTALYWYRQSLGQGLEFLIYFQGNSAPDKSGLPSDRFSAERTGGSVSTLTIQRTQQEDSAVYLCASSRTGAGANVLTFGAGSRLTVL.

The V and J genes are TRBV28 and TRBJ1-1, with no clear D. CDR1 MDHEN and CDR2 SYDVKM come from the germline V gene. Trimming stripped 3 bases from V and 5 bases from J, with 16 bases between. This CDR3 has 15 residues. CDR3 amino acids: CASSLRYQKETEAFF. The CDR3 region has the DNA TGTGCCAGCAGTTTGCGGTACCAGAAAGAGACTGAAGCTTTCTTT.

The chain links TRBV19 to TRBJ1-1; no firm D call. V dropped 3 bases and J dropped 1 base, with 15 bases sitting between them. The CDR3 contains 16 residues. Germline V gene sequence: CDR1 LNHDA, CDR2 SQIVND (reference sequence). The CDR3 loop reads CASSISLGPGNTEAFF. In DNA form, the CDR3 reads TGTGCCAGTAGTATTAGCCTCGGACCTGGGAACACTGAAGCTTTCTTT.

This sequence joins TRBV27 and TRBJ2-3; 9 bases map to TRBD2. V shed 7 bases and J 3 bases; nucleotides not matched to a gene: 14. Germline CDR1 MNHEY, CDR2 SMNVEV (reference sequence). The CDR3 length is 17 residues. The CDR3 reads CASTKPGTAGGTDTQYF. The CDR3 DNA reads TGTGCCAGCACCAAGCCCGGGACAGCGGGAGGAACAGATACGCAGTATTTT.

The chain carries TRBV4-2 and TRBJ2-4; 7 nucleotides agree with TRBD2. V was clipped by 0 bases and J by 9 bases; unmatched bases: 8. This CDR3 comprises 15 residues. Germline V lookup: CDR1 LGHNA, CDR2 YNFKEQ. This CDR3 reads CASSQDAGRAGIQYF. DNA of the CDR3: TGTGCCAGCAGCCAAGATGCAGGGAGGGCAGGCATTCAGTACTTC.